Sequencing of this T cell receptor beta chain was carried out in a study of T cell repertoires in cytomegalovirus infection (dated by TCRdb to 2018 to 2020). About the full investigation: The HLA type of each donor mattered for the analysis, because public TCR beta signatures pointed to carriage of CMV infection along with the matching HLA type. The paper's findings and limits, for the study overall: Cumulative frequency of public TCR beta family members discriminated carriers of CMV infection plus the relevant HLA type in this cohort and an independent approximately 370-donor cohort. The ex vivo response was dominated by HLA-C-restricted CMV-specific TCR beta clonotypes, and the single most frequent clonotype in two of eight donors was supplied by these HLA-C-restricted clonotypes.

Sequenced using an Illumina HiSeq 1500. TCRdb passed the public sequencing reads through fastp at Q25 and MiXCR, retaining productive beta sequences. Rows merge per CDR3 protein into single entries with the most common DNA and genes. This sample comprises 150,000 to 180,000 distinct CDR3 sequences, about 25% of them detected only once. The leading ten clones occupy approximately 11% of the sample. This clonotype occurred many times. This receptor's antigen is unknown. Base qualities are not at hand, and no much larger clone is one base apart. Sequenced material: PBMCs. This clonotype was obtained from a human donor in good health (CMV status not recorded). Some clones in this sample may be carry-over from other donors' samples.

The CDR3 region: CASRPPFATNEKLFF. The bases are TGTGCCAGCCGCCCCCCATTTGCAACTAATGAAAAACTGTTTTTT. The chain uses TRBV19 and TRBJ1-4, with the D gene uncertain. V drops 9 bases and J drops 0 bases, leaving 14 bases in between. The CDR3 contains 15 residues, cysteine and phenylalanine counted. Of the read, only the CDR3 DNA is kept; its 45 bases are in frame from base 1. CDR1 and CDR2 are read off the germline V gene (reference sequence) as LNHDA and SQIVND.